These T cell receptor beta chains were read from a single sample in a study of Graves' ophthalmopathy and Graves' hyperthyroidism. TCRdb recomputed calls from the multiplex PCR reads with MiXCR, one row per CDR3 protein. The sample shows a few hundred thousand distinct CDR3 sequences, approximately 20% of them seen only once. Sequenced: peripheral blood. The receptors stem from a woman aged 18 to 35 with Graves' ophthalmopathy. Each CDR3 is given with its conserved first and last residue. Fields, in order: D gene, CDR3 length, J gene, V gene, clone size, CDR3 DNA, CDR3 protein. D genes are given only for firm matches. Clone size is not always given. Where it is, it says once, few, many or a class for expanded clones.

D: .
length: 16
J: TRBJ2-7
V: TRBV6-1
size: .
DNA: TGTGCCAGCAGTGAAGTCGGGAGAACTCCCTTTTACGAGCAGTACTTC
CDR3: CASSEVGRTPFYEQYF

D: TRBD1
length: 15
J: TRBJ1-2
V: TRBV6-5
size: .
DNA: TGTGCCAGCAGTTACAACGACAGGGTAGGGGGTGGCTACACCTTC
CDR3: CASSYNDRVGGGYTF

D: .
length: 14
J: TRBJ2-5
V: TRBV12-3/TRBV12-4
size: once
DNA: TGTGCCAGCAGTTTCACGCGGGCCCAAGAGACCCAGTACTTC
CDR3: CASSFTRAQETQYF

D: TRBD2
length: 16
J: TRBJ2-2
V: TRBV11-2
size: many
DNA: TGTGCCAGCAGCACCGGGACTAGCGGAGCCACCGGGGAGCTGTTTTTT
CDR3: CASSTGTSGATGELFF

D: TRBD1
length: 14
J: TRBJ1-1
V: TRBV20-1
size: many
DNA: TGCAGTGCTCCTACCCTAGACAGGGTTGGTGAAGCTTTCTTT
CDR3: CSAPTLDRVGEAFF

D: TRBD2
length: 17
J: TRBJ2-2
V: TRBV11-2
size: .
DNA: TGTGCCAGCAGCTTAGTCGGACTAGCGGGGCAAGGCGGGGAGCTGTTTTTT
CDR3: CASSLVGLAGQGGELFF

D: .
length: 15
J: TRBJ1-2
V: TRBV7-8
size: many
DNA: TGTGCCAGCAGCACGGGGGCCGGCAGCGGCTATGGCTACACCTTC
CDR3: CASSTGAGSGYGYTF

D: TRBD2
length: 16
J: TRBJ2-7
V: TRBV6-5
size: few
DNA: TGTGCCAGCAGTTCGGGACTAGCGGGAGCTTCCTACGAGCAGTACTTC
CDR3: CASSSGLAGASYEQYF

D: TRBD1
length: 14
J: TRBJ2-7
V: TRBV3-1
size: many
DNA: TGTGCCAGCAGCCAGGACAGGAGAACCTACGAGCAGTACTTC
CDR3: CASSQDRRTYEQYF

D: .
length: 11
J: TRBJ1-1
V: TRBV6-1
size: many
DNA: TGTGCCAGCAGTGAGGTAGGGAACGCTTTCTTT
CDR3: CASSEVGNAFF

D: TRBD1
length: 15
J: TRBJ1-6
V: TRBV7-2
size: many
DNA: TGTGCCAGCAGCCTAGGGGACAGGGTTAATTCACCCCTCCACTTT
CDR3: CASSLGDRVNSPLHF

D: .
length: 15
J: TRBJ1-1
V: TRBV28
size: many
DNA: TGTGCCAGCAGTTTACGCCCGGACGGTTACACTGAAGCTTTCTTT
CDR3: CASSLRPDGYTEAFF

D: TRBD1
length: 14
J: TRBJ1-2
V: TRBV6-1
size: many
DNA: TGTGCCAGCAGATCCCCCGGGACAGAGCATGGCTACACCTTC
CDR3: CASRSPGTEHGYTF